One T cell receptor (beta chain) is described in this entry. Its antigen is still unknown. With ipilimumab providing CTLA-4 blockade, focal radiation was administered to patients who had chemo-refractory metastatic non-small-cell lung cancer. Here immunoSEQ multiplex PCR was the method, and the copy in TCRdb shows in-frame clones only, minus some. The sample contains around 55,000 clones, 70% to 85% of which appear only once. This entry comes from a study of radiotherapy plus CTLA-4 blockade in lung cancer. Study-wide findings and caveats: Peripheral blood showed expansion of tumor-derived TCR clones after radiotherapy and ipilimumab.

Germline lookup yields CDR1 LGHNA and CDR2 YSLEER. V was clipped by 0 bases and J by 7 bases; unmatched bases: 11. The CDR3 runs 17 residues. Sample: peripheral blood, taken from a patient treated with radiotherapy plus ipilimumab. The V and J genes are TRBV4-3 and TRBJ2-3, with 9 bases that match TRBD2. The TCR comes from a human donor with non-small cell lung cancer whose response to radiotherapy plus ipilimumab could not be evaluated. CDR3 in amino acids: CASSQDRSGTSLNTQYF. The CDR3 DNA reads TGCGCCAGCAGCCAAGACCGCTCCGGGACTAGCCTGAATACGCAGTATTTT.